Sequencing of this T cell receptor (beta chain) was carried out in a study of shared clonotypes between healthy human individuals. On the study more broadly: For every donor, three CD4 naive, three CD4 memory, two CD8 naive and one CD8 memory plates were used. General study results and limits: Only blood samples were collected, and tissue repertoires likely differ.

Note on this clone: Its antigen is still unknown.

After removal of 3 bases from V and 3 bases from J, the junction contained 4 bases not matched to a gene. Looked up from germline, CDR1 is SGHVS and CDR2 is FQNEAQ. This CDR3 contains 16 residues. In the source study's methods: Filtering differed, since immunoSEQ gave only junction sequences and no quality scores. Sequenced by immunoSEQ multiplex PCR; TCRdb stores in-frame clones only, minus some. From that table come the V and J calls and clone size; the DNA was used to work out D and trimming. The table shows around 2,100,000 clones, with around 96% occurring only once. Naivety among CD8 cells was defined by CD45RO negativity and positive CCR7 selection, thereby excluding terminally differentiated effector memory CD45RA+ cells.

The sequence derives from a man between 18 and 35 years old in good health. This rearrangement joins TRBV7-8 to TRBJ2-5; 13 positions agree with TRBD2. Sequencing input: naive CD8+ T cells sorted from blood. This CDR3 is CASSFPGLAGKETQYF. The CDR3 DNA is TGTGCCAGCAGCTTCCCGGGACTAGCGGGGAAAGAGACCCAGTACTTC.